The 3 T cell receptor beta chains in this list originate from one sample, sequenced in a study of T-cell memory formation after mild COVID-19. MiXCR was run by TCRdb on the 5' RACE reads, yielding one entry per CDR3 protein. The sample shows around 300,000 distinct CDR3 sequences, 13% of them seen only once. Sequenced input: PBMCs or a T cell subset sorted from them (not recorded which). Receptors were obtained from a man between 18 and 35 years old who had mild COVID-19 (a few samples of this study predate the infection). Cell type and time point are not known.

The chain recombines TRBV30 with TRBJ1-2; possible D gene TRBD1, 5 bases. The germline V gene encodes CDR1 GTSNPN and CDR2 SVGIG (reference sequence). This CDR3 region has 14 residues. Trimming took 1 base from V and 4 from J, leaving 13 bases between them. Written as DNA, the CDR3 is TGTGCCTGGAGTGAAACGGGGGATGCCTATGGCTACACCTTC. Encoded protein: CAWSETGDAYGYTF.

This clonotype was counted between two and nine times. The chain couples TRBV24-1 to TRBJ1-6, with 9 bases aligning to TRBD1. J lost 15 bases, V lost 4 bases, and 9 bases had no gene match. CDR1 is KGHDR and CDR2 is SFDVKD in the germline V gene. CDR3 length: 14 amino acids. The CDR3 DNA reads as TGTGCCACCAGTGACCCCCGACAGGGGGGAGGCCTCCACTTT. Encoded protein: CATSDPRQGGGLHF.

The rearrangement links TRBV6-5 to TRBJ2-7; D is unresolved. V dropped 0 bases and J dropped 0 bases, with 12 bases sitting between them. CDR3 length: 16 amino acids. The germline V gene encodes CDR1 MNHEY and CDR2 SVGAGI. The DNA for the CDR3 is TGTGCCAGCAGTTACTCGGCCATGAGGTACTCCTACGAGCAGTACTTC. Translated: CASSYSAMRYSYEQYF.